Reported below is one TCR beta chain. By sample share, this clonotype is medium-sized (0.01 to 0.1%). Its cognate antigen has yet to be identified. No quality values exist for individual bases; no much larger clone is one base distant. Four subsets defined by PD-1 and/or TIGIT were sorted from live CD3+CD8+TCRalphabeta+ cells on a BD FACSAria II cell sorter. To characterize relevance to anti-PD-1 therapy response, circulating CD8 T cells were sorted into four subsets based on PD-1 and TIGIT expression. For each sorted CD8 T-cell subset, both the TCR alpha and TCR beta chains were sequenced. Peripheral blood was collected at three points: before the first anti-PD-1 injection, after two injections and after four injections. PBMCs were isolated immediately by Ficoll gradient centrifugation. Until use, PBMCs were stored frozen in liquid nitrogen in RPMI containing roughly 20% FCS and approximately 10% DMSO. After thawing, PBMCs were stained with a viability dye plus antibodies against CD3, CD8alpha, TCRalphabeta, PD-1 and TIGIT. Total RNA was extracted with the RNeasy Kit, and a RIN above 7 was reached by every sample.

The data belong to a study of circulating CD8 cells and anti-PD-1 response in melanoma (dated by TCRdb to 2020 to 2021). A note on the overall study: Nivolumab was administered to patients intravenously at 3 mg/kg every 2 weeks. The melanoma cohort had some 13 patients, seven of whom got anti-PD-1 as first-line therapy, while the other six had previously had targeted therapy or immunotherapy. Patients with complete or partial responses were counted as responders, while patients with stable or progressive disease (RECIST v1.1) were counted as non-responders. The TCR repertoire analysis covered around 11 melanoma patients: 7 non-responders and 4 responders. On on-treatment samples, PD-1 was detected using a biotinylated anti-human IgG4 antibody.

TCRdb shows the sequencer as NextSeq 500. The QIAseq Immune Repertoire RNA Library Kit, Human TCR Panel was used to prepare TCR libraries from about 14 ng of total RNA. The TCR libraries were sequenced on an Illumina NextSeq using a Mid Output V2 kit and asymmetric 261x41 paired-end reads. Every TCR library was diluted to about 4.1 nM, then pooled, denatured and loaded at roughly 0.91 pM. As for how the authors treated the data: TCR FASTQ files were processed in the QIAGEN GeneGlobe Data Analysis Center, with downstream analysis in R 3.5.2. Clonality was calculated as one minus Shannon entropy normalized by the log of the number of unique productive sequences. Fisher exact tests at 5% FDR, run separately within each subset, picked out TRA or TRB clonotypes whose abundance differed between baseline and M1. Clonotypes with differential abundance were put into four groups: emerging, expanding, contracting or non-expanding/contracting. Morisita's overlap index was used to measure how much repertoires overlapped between patients. The public reads were run again by TCRdb, first through fastp at Q25 and then through MiXCR, and only productive beta chains were kept. CDR3 protein duplicates are merged, each entry listing the most common genes and DNA. The authors' filters were not applied to this entry. In all, the sample holds around 910 distinct CDR3 sequences, and around 4.5% of those were seen once. The top ten constitute approximately 5.3% of the sample.

The paper as a whole reports these results and caveats: Because of limited material, replicates were generally not included when the experiments were performed. Repertoires were mostly private between subsets, with fewer than 7% of TRB clonotypes shared at M1, and the greatest sharing occurred between DPOS and TIGIT. Tumor material was not accessible, so tumor reactivity was assessed by peptide assays on expanded sorted subsets instead. The DNEG repertoire had the highest diversity, the PD-1 and DPOS repertoires had similar and higher clonality, and the TIGIT repertoires had the lowest diversity. Both treatment-naive and previously treated patients were included in the cohort, and this mixing was noted by the authors as something that could influence results. The published TCR repertoire comparisons relied only on baseline and M1 samples from a small cohort that had few responders.

CDR1 and CDR2, per the germline V gene (reference sequence), are LNHDA and SQIVND. From the cysteine through the phenylalanine, the CDR3 covers 11 amino acids. Only the CDR3 portion is preserved as DNA: 33 bases, with reading frame beginning at the first base. At the junction V is shortened by 6 bases and J by 1 base, with 3 bases in between. The receptor's source is a human donor with melanoma. The sequencing here drew on CD8+ T cells from PBMCs, taken at baseline or after one month of anti-PD-1 therapy (not recorded which). The sequence is built from TRBV19 and TRBJ1-1; a confident D gene designation cannot be given. The DNA sequence is given as TGTGCCAGTAGGGCGAACACTGAAGCTTTCTTT. Translated, it gives CASRANTEAFF.